Shown below are 3 T cell receptor beta chains from a single sample sequenced in a study of molecular identifiers for immune sequencing clone quantification. TCRdb re-derived calls from the PCR reads in MiXCR, one entry per CDR3 protein. The sample lists 6,000 or so distinct CDR3 sequences, roughly 15% occurring once. The sequencing sample was made of naive CD8+ T cells from blood, with Jurkat cell RNA spiked in. The sample's subset: FACS-sorted CD8+CD4-CCR7+CD45RA+ naive T cells. The receptor source for this set is a human donor in good health. Some libraries in this study had Jurkat cell RNA spiked in.

This clonotype was found a few times. The V call is TRBV5-1, the J call TRBJ2-7, with D tentatively TRBD1 (6 bases). Trimming removed 6 bases from V and 5 bases from J, with 18 bases in between. CDR1 and CDR2 (germline): SGHRS, YFSETQ. The length of the CDR3 is 14 residues. The CDR3, as DNA: TGCGCCAGCAACTCACAGGGATATACCGACGAGCAGTACTTC. Its translation: CASNSQGYTDEQYF.

This clonotype is labeled medium-sized. The rearrangement joins TRBV6-5 to TRBJ2-7; D not certain. The CDR3 has 13 residues. V shed 0 bases and J shed 3 bases, with 6 bases lying between them. The germline gives CDR1 MNHEY, CDR2 SVGAGI. The CDR3 DNA is TGTGCCAGCAGTTACTCGGGCAGCTACGAGCAGTACTTC. This translates into CASSYSGSYEQYF.

This clonotype is termed medium-sized. The chain carries TRBV4-1 and TRBJ2-2; no definite D call. Germline CDR1 is MGHRA and CDR2 is YSYEKL. V dropped 1 base and J dropped 1 base, with 4 bases sitting between them. The CDR3 loop spans 14 amino acids. CDR3 sequence (DNA): TGCGCCAGCAGCCAAGGACAGAACACCGGGGAGCTGTTTTTT. Protein product: CASSQGQNTGELFF.